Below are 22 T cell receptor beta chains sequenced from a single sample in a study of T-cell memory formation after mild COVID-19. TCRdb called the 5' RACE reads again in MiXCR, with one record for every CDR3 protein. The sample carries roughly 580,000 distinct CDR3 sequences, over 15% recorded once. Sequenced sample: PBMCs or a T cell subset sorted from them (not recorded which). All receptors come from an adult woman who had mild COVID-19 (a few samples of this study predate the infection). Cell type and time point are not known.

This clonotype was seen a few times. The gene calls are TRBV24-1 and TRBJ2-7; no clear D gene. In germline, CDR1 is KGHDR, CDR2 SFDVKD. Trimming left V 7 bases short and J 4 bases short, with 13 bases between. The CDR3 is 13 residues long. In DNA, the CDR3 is TGTGCCACCAGCCTTGGGTCTGGTTACGAGCAGTACTTC. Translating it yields CATSLGSGYEQYF.

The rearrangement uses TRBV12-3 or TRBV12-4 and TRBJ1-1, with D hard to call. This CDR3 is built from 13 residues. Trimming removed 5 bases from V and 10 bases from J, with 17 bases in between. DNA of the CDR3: TGTGCCAGCAGTCTCCGGACCCCTATCGGAGCTTTCTTT. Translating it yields CASSLRTPIGAFF.

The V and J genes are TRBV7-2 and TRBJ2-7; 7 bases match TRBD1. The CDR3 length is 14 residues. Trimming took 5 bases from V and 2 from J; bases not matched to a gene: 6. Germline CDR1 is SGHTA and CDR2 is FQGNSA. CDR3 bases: TGTGCCAGCAGCGCCCGGACAGGAGCCTACGAGCAGTACTTC. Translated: CASSARTGAYEQYF.

The CDR3 protein is CASSQDRVAGSNEQFF. In nucleotides, the CDR3 is TGCGCCAGCAGCCAAGATAGGGTAGCGGGATCGAATGAGCAGTTCTTC. The V gene is TRBV4-3, the J gene TRBJ2-1; TRBD2 matches at 8 bases. The CDR3 has 16 residues. With 0 bases clipped from V and 7 bases from J, the junction kept 8 bases outside the gene matches. From germline, CDR1 is LGHNA and CDR2 YSLEER.

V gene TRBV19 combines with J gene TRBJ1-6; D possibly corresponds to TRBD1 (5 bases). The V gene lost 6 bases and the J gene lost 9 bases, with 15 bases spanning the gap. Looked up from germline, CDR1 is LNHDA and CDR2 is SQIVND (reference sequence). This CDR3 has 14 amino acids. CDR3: CASSLGWGFSPLHF. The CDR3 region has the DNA TGTGCCAGTAGCCTTGGGTGGGGGTTTTCACCCCTCCACTTT.

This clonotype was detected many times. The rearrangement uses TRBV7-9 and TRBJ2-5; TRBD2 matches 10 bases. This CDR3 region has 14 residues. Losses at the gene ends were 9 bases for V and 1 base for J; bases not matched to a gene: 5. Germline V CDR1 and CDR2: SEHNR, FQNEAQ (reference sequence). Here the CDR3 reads CARPLAGSQETQYF. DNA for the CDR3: TGTGCCAGACCACTAGCGGGGAGCCAAGAGACCCAGTACTTC.

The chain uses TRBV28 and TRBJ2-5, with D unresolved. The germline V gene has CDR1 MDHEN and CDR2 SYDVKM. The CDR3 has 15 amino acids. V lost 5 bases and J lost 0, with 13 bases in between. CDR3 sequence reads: CASSPRTWYQETQYF. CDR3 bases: TGTGCCAGCAGTCCCCGGACCTGGTACCAAGAGACCCAGTACTTC.

In DNA form, the CDR3 reads TGTGCCAGCAGCTTGTTGCCAGGGGAGGCCGGGGAGCTGTTTTTT. Its translation is CASSLLPGEAGELFF. The genes are TRBV5-6 and TRBJ2-2; D might be TRBD1 or TRBD2, each matching 6 bases. V lost 1 base and J lost 6, with 13 bases in between. Looked up from germline, CDR1 is SGHDT and CDR2 is YYEEEE. The CDR3 is made up of 15 amino acids.

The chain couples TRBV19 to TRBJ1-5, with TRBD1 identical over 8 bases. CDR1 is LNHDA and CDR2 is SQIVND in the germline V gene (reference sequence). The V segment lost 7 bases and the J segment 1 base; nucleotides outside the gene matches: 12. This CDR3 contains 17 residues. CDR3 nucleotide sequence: TGTGCCAGTAAATCTCAGGCCAGGGGGCTGAGCAATCAGCCCCAGCATTTT. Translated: CASKSQARGLSNQPQHF.

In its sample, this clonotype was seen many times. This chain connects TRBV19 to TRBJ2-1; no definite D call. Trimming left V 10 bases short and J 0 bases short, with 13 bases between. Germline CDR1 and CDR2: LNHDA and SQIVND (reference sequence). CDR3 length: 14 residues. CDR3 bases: TGTGCCACCGGGTCCCATAGCTCCTACAATGAGCAGTTCTTC. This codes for CATGSHSSYNEQFF.

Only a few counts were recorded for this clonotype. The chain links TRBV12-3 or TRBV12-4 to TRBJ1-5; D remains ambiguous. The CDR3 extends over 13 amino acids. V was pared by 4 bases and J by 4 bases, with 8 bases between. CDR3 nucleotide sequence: TGTGCCAGCAGTTGGACTGTAAATCAGCCCCAGCATTTT. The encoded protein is CASSWTVNQPQHF.

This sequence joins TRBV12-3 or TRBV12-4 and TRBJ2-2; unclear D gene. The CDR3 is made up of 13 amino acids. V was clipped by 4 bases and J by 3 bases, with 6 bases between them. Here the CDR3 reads CASSYRDTGELFF. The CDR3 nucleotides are TGTGCCAGCAGTTACCGGGACACCGGGGAGCTGTTTTTT.

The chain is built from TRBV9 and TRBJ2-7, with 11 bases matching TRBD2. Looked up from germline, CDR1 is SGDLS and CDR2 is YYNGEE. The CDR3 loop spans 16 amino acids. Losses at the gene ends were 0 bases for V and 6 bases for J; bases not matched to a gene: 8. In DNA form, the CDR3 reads TGTGCCAGCAGCGTAGAGGAGCTAGCGGGAGGAGGCGAGCAGTACTTC. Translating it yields CASSVEELAGGGEQYF.

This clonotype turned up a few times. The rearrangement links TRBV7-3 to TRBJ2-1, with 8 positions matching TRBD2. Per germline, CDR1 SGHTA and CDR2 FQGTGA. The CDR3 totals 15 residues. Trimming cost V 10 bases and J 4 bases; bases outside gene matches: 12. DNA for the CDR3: TGTGCCACCTGGAGGTCTAGCGGGCCATACAATGAGCAGTTCTTC. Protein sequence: CATWRSSGPYNEQFF.

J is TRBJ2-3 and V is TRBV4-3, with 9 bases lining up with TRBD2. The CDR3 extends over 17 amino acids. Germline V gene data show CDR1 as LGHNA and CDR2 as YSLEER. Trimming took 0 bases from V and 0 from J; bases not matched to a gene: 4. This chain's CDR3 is CASSQEWTSDSTDTQYF. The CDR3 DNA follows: TGCGCCAGCAGCCAAGAGTGGACTAGCGATAGCACAGATACGCAGTATTTT.

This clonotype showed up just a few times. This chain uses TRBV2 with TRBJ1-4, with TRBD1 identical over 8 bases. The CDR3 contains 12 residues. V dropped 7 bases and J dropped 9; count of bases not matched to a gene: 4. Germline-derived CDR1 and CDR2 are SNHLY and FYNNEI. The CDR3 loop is CASTGQGKKLFF. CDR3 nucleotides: TGTGCCAGCACTGGACAGGGCAAAAAACTGTTTTTT.

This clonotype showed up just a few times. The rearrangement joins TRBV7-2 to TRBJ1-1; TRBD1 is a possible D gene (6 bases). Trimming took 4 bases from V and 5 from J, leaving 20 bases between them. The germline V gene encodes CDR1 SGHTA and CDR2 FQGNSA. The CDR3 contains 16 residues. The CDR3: CASSSQLSRGGTEAFF. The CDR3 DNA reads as TGTGCCAGCAGCTCCCAACTCAGCAGGGGAGGAACTGAAGCTTTCTTT.

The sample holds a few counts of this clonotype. CDR3 nucleotide sequence: TGTGCCAGCAGTCCGGACAGGGCGACGAACACTGAAGCTTTCTTT. Protein sequence: CASSPDRATNTEAFF. The chain has TRBV6-5 and TRBJ1-1; 8 positions match TRBD1. J was trimmed by 1 base and V by 5 bases; bases with no gene match: 6. Germline lookup yields CDR1 MNHEY and CDR2 SVGAGI. This CDR3 spans 15 amino acids.

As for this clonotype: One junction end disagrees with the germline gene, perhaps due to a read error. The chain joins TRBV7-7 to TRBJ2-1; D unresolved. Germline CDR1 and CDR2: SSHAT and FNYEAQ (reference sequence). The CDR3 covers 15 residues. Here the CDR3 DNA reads TGTGCTAGCAGCTTACACGGCGGATCCTACAATGAGCAGTTCTTC. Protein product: CASSLHGGSYNEQFF.

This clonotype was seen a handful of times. CDR3 sequence: CASSQAETNYGYTF. The CDR3, as DNA: TGTGCCAGCAGCCAGGCTGAAACCAATTATGGCTACACCTTC. The V and J genes are TRBV7-9 and TRBJ1-2; D remains ambiguous. This CDR3 is built from 14 residues. Trimming removed 5 bases at V and 5 bases at J, with 15 bases between. Germline values: CDR1 SEHNR, CDR2 FQNEAQ (reference sequence).

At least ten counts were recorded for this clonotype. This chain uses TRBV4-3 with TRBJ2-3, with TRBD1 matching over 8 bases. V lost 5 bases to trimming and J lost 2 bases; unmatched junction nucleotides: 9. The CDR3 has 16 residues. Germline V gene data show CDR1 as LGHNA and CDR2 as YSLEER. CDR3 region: CASSSRTGPSTDTQYF. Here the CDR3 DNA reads TGCGCCAGCAGCTCCCGGACAGGGCCCTCCACAGATACGCAGTATTTT.

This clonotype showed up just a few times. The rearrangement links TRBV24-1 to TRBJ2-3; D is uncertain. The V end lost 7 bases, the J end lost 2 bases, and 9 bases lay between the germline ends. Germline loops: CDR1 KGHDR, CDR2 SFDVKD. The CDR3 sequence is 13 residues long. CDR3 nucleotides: TGTGCCACCAGGGCACCGTCCACAGATACGCAGTATTTT. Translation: CATRAPSTDTQYF.